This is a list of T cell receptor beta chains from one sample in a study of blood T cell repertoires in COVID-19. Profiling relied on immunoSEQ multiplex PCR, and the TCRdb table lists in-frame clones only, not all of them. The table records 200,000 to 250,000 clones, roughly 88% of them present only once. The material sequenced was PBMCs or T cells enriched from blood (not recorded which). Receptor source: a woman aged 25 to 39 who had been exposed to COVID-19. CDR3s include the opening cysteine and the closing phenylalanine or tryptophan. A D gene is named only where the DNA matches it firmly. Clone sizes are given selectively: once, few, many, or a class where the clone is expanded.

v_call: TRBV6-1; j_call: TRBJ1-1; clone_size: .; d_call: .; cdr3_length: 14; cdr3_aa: CASSDMGLYTEAFF; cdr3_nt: TGTGCCAGCAGTGATATGGGCCTATACACTGAAGCTTTCTTT
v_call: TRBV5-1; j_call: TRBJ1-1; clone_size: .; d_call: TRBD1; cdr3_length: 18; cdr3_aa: CASSLTWTGTAGDTEAFF; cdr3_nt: TGCGCCAGCAGCCTCACGTGGACAGGGACGGCGGGGGACACTGAAGCTTTCTTT
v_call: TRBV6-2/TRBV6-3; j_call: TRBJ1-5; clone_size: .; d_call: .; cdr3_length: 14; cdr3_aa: CASSSLNSNQPQHF; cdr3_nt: TGTGCCAGCAGTTCCCTTAATAGCAATCAGCCCCAGCATTTT
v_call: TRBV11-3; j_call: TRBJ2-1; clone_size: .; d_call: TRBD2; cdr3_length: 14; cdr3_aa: CASSFGGSRNEQFF; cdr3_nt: TGTGCCAGCAGCTTTGGCGGGAGTAGGAATGAGCAGTTCTTC
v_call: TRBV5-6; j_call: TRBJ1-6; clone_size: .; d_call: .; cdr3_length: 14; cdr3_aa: CASSTGSGNSPLHF; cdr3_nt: TGTGCCAGCAGCACGGGGTCGGGTAATTCACCCCTCCACTTT
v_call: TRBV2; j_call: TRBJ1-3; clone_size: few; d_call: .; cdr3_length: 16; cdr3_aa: CASRYRTLSSGNTIYF; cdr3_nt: TGTGCCAGCAGGTACAGGACCCTCAGCTCTGGAAACACCATATATTTT
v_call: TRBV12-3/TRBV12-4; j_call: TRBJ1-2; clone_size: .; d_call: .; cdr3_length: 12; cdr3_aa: CASSFTGNGYTF; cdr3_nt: TGTGCCAGCAGTTTCACGGGTAATGGCTACACCTTC
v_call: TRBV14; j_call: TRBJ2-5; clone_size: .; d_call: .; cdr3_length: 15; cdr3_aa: CASSFRAGMGETQYF; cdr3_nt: TGTGCCAGCAGCTTTCGGGCAGGGATGGGAGAGACCCAGTACTTC
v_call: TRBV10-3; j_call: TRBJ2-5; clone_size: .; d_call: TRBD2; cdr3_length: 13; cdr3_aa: CAIRKAGVETQYF; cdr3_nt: TGTGCCATCAGGAAGGCGGGAGTAGAGACCCAGTACTTC
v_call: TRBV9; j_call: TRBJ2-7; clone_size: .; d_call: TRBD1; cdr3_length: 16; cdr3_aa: CASSPTGQGASYEQYF; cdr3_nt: TGTGCCAGCAGCCCCACGGGACAGGGGGCGTCCTACGAGCAGTACTTC
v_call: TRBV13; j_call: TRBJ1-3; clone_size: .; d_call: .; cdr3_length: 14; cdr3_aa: CASTLRLAGNTIYF; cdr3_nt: TGTGCCAGCACCTTACGACTCGCTGGAAACACCATATATTTT
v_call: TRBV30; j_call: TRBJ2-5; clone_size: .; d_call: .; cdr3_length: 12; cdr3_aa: CAWSVLRETQYF; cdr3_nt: TGTGCCTGGAGTGTACTCCGGGAGACCCAGTACTTC
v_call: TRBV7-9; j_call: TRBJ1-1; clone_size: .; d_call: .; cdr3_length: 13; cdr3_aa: CASSLGLPIEAFF; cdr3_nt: TGTGCCAGCAGCTTAGGACTTCCAATAGAAGCTTTCTTT
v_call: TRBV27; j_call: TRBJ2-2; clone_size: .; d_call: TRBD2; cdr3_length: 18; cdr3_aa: CASSLRVAGGLNTGELFF; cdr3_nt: TGTGCCAGCAGTTTAAGAGTAGCGGGAGGCTTAAACACCGGGGAGCTGTTTTTT
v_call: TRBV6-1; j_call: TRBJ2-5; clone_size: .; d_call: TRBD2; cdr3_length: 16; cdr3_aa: CASSEWRLAGRETQYF; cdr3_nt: TGTGCCAGCAGTGAATGGCGACTAGCGGGAAGAGAGACCCAGTACTTC
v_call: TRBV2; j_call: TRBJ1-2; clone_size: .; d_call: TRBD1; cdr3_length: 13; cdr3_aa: CASREGTGGGYTF; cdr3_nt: TGTGCCAGCAGAGAAGGGACAGGGGGCGGCTACACCTTC
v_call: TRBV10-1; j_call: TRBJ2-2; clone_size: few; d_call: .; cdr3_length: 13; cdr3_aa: CASSEKGIGELFF; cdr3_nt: TGCGCCAGCAGTGAGAAGGGGATCGGGGAGCTGTTTTTT
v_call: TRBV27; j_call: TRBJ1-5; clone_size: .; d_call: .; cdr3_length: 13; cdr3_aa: CASSGGRWQPQHF; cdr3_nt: TGTGCCAGCAGTGGAGGGAGATGGCAGCCCCAGCATTTT
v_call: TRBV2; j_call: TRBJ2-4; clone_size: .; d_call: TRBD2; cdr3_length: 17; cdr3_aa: CASGRLAADLAKNIQYF; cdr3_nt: TGTGCCAGCGGGAGACTAGCGGCCGACCTAGCCAAAAACATTCAGTACTTC
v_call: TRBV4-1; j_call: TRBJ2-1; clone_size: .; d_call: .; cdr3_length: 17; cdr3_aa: CASSQQSGIISYNEQFF; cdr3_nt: TGCGCCAGCAGCCAACAAAGCGGCATCATCTCCTACAATGAGCAGTTCTTC
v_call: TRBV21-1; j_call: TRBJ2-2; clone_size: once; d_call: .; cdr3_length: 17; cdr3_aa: CASSSPGRGRTTGELFF; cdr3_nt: TGTGCCAGCAGCAGCCCCGGCAGGGGCAGGACCACCGGGGAGCTGTTTTTT
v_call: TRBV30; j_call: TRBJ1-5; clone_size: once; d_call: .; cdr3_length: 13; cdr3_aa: CAWSVPGSQPQHF; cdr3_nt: TGTGCCTGGAGTGTCCCAGGAAGCCAGCCCCAGCATTTT
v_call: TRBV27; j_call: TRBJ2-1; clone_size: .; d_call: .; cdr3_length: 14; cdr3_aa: CASSLISSYNEQFF; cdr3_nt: TGTGCCAGCAGTTTGATCAGTTCCTACAATGAGCAGTTCTTC
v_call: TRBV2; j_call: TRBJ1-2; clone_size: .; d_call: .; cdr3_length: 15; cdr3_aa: CASSESTTGVYGYTF; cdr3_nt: TGTGCCAGCAGTGAATCCACGACAGGAGTGTATGGCTACACCTTC
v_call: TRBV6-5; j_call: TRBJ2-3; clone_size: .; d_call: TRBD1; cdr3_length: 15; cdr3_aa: CASSYRDRGGHTQYF; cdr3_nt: TGTGCCAGCAGTTACCGGGACAGGGGAGGACATACGCAGTATTTT
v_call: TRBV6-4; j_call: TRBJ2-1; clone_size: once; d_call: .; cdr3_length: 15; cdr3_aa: CASSDSRGGYNEQFF; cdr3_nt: TGTGCCAGCAGTGACTCGCGGGGAGGCTACAATGAGCAGTTCTTC
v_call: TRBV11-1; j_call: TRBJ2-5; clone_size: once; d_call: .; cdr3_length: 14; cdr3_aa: CASSLTGREETQYF; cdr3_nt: TGTGCCAGCAGCCTAACAGGGAGGGAAGAGACCCAGTACTTC
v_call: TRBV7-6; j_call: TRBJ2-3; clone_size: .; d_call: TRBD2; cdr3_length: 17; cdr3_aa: CASSLEVAGSSTDTQYF; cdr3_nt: TGTGCCAGCAGCTTAGAGGTAGCGGGTTCTAGCACAGATACGCAGTATTTT
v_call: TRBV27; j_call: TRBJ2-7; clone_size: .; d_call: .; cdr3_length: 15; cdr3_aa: CASSLYDSLSYEQYF; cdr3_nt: TGTGCCAGCAGTTTATATGACAGTCTTTCCTACGAGCAGTACTTC
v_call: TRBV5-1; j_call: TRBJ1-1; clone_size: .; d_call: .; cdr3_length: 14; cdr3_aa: CASSFNGQNTEAFF; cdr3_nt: TGCGCCAGCAGCTTTAATGGCCAGAACACTGAAGCTTTCTTT
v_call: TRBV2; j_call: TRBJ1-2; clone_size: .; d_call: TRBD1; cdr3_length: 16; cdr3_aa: CASSDRTGGAGYGYTF; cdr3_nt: TGTGCCAGCAGTGACCGGACAGGGGGCGCCGGCTATGGCTACACCTTC
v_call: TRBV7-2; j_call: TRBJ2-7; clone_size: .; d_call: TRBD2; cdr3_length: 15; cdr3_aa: CASSSGGLAGYEQYF; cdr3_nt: TGTGCCAGCAGTTCAGGGGGACTAGCGGGATACGAGCAGTACTTC
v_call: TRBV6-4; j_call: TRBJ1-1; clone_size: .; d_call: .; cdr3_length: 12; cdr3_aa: CASSDPYSGLFF; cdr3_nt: TGTGCCAGCAGTGACCCATACAGCGGCTTGTTTTTT
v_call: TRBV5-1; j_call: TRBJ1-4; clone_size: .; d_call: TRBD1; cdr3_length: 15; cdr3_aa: CASSLSGTDNEKLFF; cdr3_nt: TGCGCCAGCAGCTTATCCGGGACAGATAATGAAAAACTGTTTTTT
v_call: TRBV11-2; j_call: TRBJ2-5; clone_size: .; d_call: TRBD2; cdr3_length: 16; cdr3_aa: CASSLMWRETQETQYF; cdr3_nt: TGTGCCAGCAGCTTGATGTGGCGGGAGACTCAAGAGACCCAGTACTTC
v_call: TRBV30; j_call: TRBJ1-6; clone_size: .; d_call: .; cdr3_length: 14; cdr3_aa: CAWSAGPNNSPLHF; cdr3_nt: TGTGCCTGGAGCGCGGGACCGAATAATTCACCCCTCCACTTT
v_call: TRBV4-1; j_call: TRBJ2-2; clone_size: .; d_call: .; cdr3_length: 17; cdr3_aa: CASSLDGGRSNTGELFF; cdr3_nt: TGCGCCAGCAGCTTGGACGGGGGGCGATCGAACACCGGGGAGCTGTTTTTT
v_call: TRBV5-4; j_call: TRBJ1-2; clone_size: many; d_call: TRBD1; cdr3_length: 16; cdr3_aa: CASSPTEIQGAGGYTF; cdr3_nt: TGTGCCAGCAGCCCGACGGAGATACAGGGGGCGGGAGGCTACACCTTC
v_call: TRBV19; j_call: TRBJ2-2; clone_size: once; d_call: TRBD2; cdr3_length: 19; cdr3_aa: CASSRGSGRASFDTGELFF; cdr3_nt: TGTGCCAGTAGTAGGGGGAGCGGGAGGGCCAGTTTTGACACCGGGGAGCTGTTTTTT
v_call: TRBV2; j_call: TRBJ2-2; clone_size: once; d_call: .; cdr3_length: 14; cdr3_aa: CASRGDLNTGELFF; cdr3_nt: TGTGCCAGCAGAGGGGACTTGAACACCGGGGAGCTGTTTTTT
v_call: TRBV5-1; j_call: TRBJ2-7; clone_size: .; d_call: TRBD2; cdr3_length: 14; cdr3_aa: CASSYGTSGYEQYF; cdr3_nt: TGCGCCAGCAGCTACGGGACTAGCGGGTACGAGCAGTACTTC
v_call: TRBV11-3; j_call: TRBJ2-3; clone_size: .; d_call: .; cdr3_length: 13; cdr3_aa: CASSLASGERQYF; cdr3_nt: TGTGCCAGCAGCTTAGCATCGGGGGAAAGGCAGTATTTT
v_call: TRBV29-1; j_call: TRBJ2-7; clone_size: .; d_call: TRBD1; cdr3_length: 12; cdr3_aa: CSVGQGAYEQYF; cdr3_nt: TGCAGCGTTGGACAGGGAGCATACGAGCAGTACTTC
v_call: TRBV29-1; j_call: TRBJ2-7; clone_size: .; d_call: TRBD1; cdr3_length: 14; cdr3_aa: CSVTGQHSSYEQYF; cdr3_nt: TGCAGCGTTACGGGACAGCATAGCTCCTACGAGCAGTACTTC
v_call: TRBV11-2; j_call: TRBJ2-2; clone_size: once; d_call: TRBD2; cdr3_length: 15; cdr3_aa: CASSPGLAPTGELFF; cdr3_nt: TGTGCCAGCAGCCCCGGACTAGCACCCACCGGGGAGCTGTTTTTT
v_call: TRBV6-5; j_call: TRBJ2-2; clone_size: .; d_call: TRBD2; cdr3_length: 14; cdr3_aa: CASISSGKRGELFF; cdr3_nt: TGTGCCAGCATCTCTAGCGGGAAAAGGGGGGAGCTGTTTTTT
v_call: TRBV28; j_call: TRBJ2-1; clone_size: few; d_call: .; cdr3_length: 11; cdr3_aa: CASSTYNEQFF; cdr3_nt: TGTGCCAGCTCTACGTACAATGAGCAGTTCTTC
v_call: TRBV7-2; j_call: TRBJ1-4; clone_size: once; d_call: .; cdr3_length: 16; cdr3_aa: CASSLVPRGNNEKLFF; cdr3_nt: TGTGCCAGCAGCTTAGTTCCTCGGGGTAACAATGAAAAACTGTTTTTT
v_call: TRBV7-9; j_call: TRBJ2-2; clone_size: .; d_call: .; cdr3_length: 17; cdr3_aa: CASSLPYGASNTGELFF; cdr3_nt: TGTGCCAGCAGCTTGCCCTATGGGGCGTCGAACACCGGGGAGCTGTTTTTT